Following are 14 T cell receptor beta chains from one sample sequenced in a study of CD8 T cells in Susac syndrome. RNA in amounts of about 0.5 to 1 ug was reverse transcribed with random hexamers. TCRdb passed the immunoSEQ multiplex PCR reads through MiXCR, listing each CDR3 protein once. The sample contains more than 130,000 distinct CDR3 sequences, 85% to 95% of which appear only once. Material for sequencing was CD8+ T cells from PBMCs. These receptors came from a human donor in good health.

This chain connects TRBV13 to TRBJ2-3; tentatively, D is TRBD1 (6 bases). V lost 5 bases to trimming and J lost 4 bases, with 10 bases between them. CDR3 length: 13 amino acids. Germline CDR1 PRHDT, CDR2 FYEKMQ (reference sequence). CDR3 DNA sequence: TGTGCCAGCAGCGTGCGACAGGCAGATACGCAGTATTTT. This codes for CASSVRQADTQYF.

The chain is built from TRBV29-1 and TRBJ2-1, with a tentative D call TRBD2 (6 bases). Germline V gene sequence: CDR1 SQVTM, CDR2 ANQGSEA. Trimming stripped 3 bases from V and 0 bases from J, with 24 bases between. The CDR3 covers 19 residues. The CDR3 protein is CSVDGVERAVGGSYNEQFF. The CDR3 DNA reads as TGCAGCGTTGATGGTGTCGAGCGGGCCGTGGGCGGCTCCTACAATGAGCAGTTCTTC.

This chain uses TRBV9 with TRBJ2-7, with 8 bases identical to TRBD1. After removal of 3 bases from V and 3 bases from J, the junction contained 8 bases not matched to a gene. The CDR3 covers 15 residues. Germline V gene data show CDR1 as SGDLS and CDR2 as YYNGEE. CDR3 protein: CASSGLDGTGYEQYF. As DNA, the CDR3 is TGTGCCAGCAGCGGATTGGACGGGACAGGCTACGAGCAGTACTTC.

The genes are TRBV5-1 and TRBJ2-5; 9 positions match TRBD1. This CDR3 is built from 15 residues. The V segment lost 3 bases and the J segment 5 bases; nucleotides outside the gene matches: 8. The V gene's germline CDR1 is SGHRS and CDR2 YFSETQ. This CDR3 reads CASSSDRGRRETQYF. The CDR3 DNA reads as TGCGCCAGCAGCTCGGACAGGGGCCGAAGGGAGACCCAGTACTTC.

The sample holds one count of this clonotype. This rearrangement joins TRBV7-3 to TRBJ2-7; D may be TRBD1 (6 bases). Germline V lookup: CDR1 SGHTA, CDR2 FQGTGA. There are 13 residues in the CDR3. The V end was cut by 4 bases, the J end by 6 bases, with 13 bases between. CDR3 nucleotides: TGTGCCAGCAGCTGGGACAAGGGAGCCGAGCAGTACTTC. Translation gives CASSWDKGAEQYF. The full variable domain, in which reference TRBV7-3 and TRBJ2-7 provide the parts outside the CDR3, is GAGVSQTPSNKVTEKGKYVELRCDPISGHTALYWYRQSLGQGPEFLIYFQGTGAADDSGLPNDRFFAVRPEGSVSTLKIQRTERGDSAVYLCASSWDKGAEQYFGPGTRLTVT.

The chain employs TRBV15 and TRBJ1-2; D remains ambiguous. CDR1 and CDR2 (germline): LNHNV, YYDKDF (reference sequence). The CDR3 length is 14 residues. The V gene lost 0 bases and the J gene lost 5 bases, with 10 bases spanning the gap. Written as DNA, the CDR3 is TGTGCCACCAGCAGAGATCCGAAGGAATATGGCTACACCTTC. It encodes CATSRDPKEYGYTF.

In its sample, this clonotype was seen once. A read error may explain this, as a much larger clone is one base away. The rearrangement links TRBV11-2 to TRBJ2-7; 9 bases match TRBD1. CDR3 length: 13 residues. The junction had 3 bases not matched to a gene; V was cut back by 6 bases and J by 3 bases. Germline loops: CDR1 SGHAT, CDR2 FQNNGV. CDR3 nucleotide sequence: TGTGCCAGCAGTTCGGGACAGGGCTACGAGCAGTACTTC. Protein: CASSSGQGYEQYF.

The gene calls are TRBV27 and TRBJ2-1; maybe TRBD2 (5 bases). Germline-derived CDR1 and CDR2 are MNHEY and SMNVEV (reference sequence). Trimming left V 7 bases short and J 7 bases short, with 8 bases between. The CDR3 runs to 11 residues. CDR3 coding DNA: TGTGCCAGCACCACTAGTAATGAGCAGTTCTTC. Translated, it gives CASTTSNEQFF.

CDR3 amino acids: CASSADPGGYTF. Here the CDR3 DNA reads TGTGCCAGCAGCGCGGATCCGGGAGGCTACACCTTC. The rearrangement joins TRBV28 to TRBJ1-2; D is undetermined. Per the germline V gene, CDR1 is MDHEN and CDR2 is SYDVKM. The CDR3 runs 12 residues. The germline V and J ends were trimmed by 6 bases and 8 bases, with 13 bases remaining between them.

The chain carries TRBV12-5 and TRBJ2-5; no definite D call. Germline CDR1 LGHNT, CDR2 FRNRAP. The V gene lost 1 base and the J gene lost 4 bases, with 7 bases spanning the gap. CDR3 length equals 13 residues. The CDR3 loop is CASGLDGPETQYF. In DNA, the CDR3 is TGTGCTAGTGGTTTGGACGGGCCAGAGACCCAGTACTTC.

The rearrangement links TRBV11-2 to TRBJ2-3, with D possibly being TRBD1 (5 bases). Per the germline V gene, CDR1 is SGHAT and CDR2 is FQNNGV. V was clipped by 4 bases and J by 0 bases, with 11 bases between them. The CDR3 contains 15 residues. Here the CDR3 reads CASSSVRASTDTQYF. The CDR3 DNA reads as TGTGCCAGCAGCTCTGTCAGGGCCAGCACAGATACGCAGTATTTT.

The CDR3 here is CASSVGSGTYEQYF. Written as DNA, the CDR3 is TGTGCCAGCAGCGTAGGCTCGGGGACCTACGAGCAGTACTTC. The V gene is TRBV9, the J gene TRBJ2-7; TRBD2 is a possible D gene (5 bases). The CDR3 totals 14 residues. The germline CDR1 and CDR2 sequences are SGDLS and YYNGEE. V dropped 0 bases and J dropped 2 bases, with 9 bases sitting between them.

This clonotype was picked up one time. The chain has TRBV29-1 and TRBJ2-1, with TRBD2 matching over 8 bases. V lost 7 bases and J lost 4; bases outside the gene matches: 9. CDR1 and CDR2 (germline): SQVTM, ANQGSEA. This CDR3 is built from 14 residues. This CDR3 is CSGQREYRYNEQFF. The CDR3 nucleotides read TGCAGCGGACAGCGGGAGTATAGATACAATGAGCAGTTCTTC.

V and J are TRBV9 and TRBJ2-1; D might be TRBD1 (7 bases). This CDR3 comprises 14 residues. Germline assignment: CDR1 SGDLS and CDR2 YYNGEE. Trimming pared 3 bases from V and 10 bases from J, leaving 17 bases between. The CDR3 coding sequence is TGTGCCAGCAGCGGATTCCAGGGGGGTAACGAGCAGTTCTTC. Amino acids: CASSGFQGGNEQFF.